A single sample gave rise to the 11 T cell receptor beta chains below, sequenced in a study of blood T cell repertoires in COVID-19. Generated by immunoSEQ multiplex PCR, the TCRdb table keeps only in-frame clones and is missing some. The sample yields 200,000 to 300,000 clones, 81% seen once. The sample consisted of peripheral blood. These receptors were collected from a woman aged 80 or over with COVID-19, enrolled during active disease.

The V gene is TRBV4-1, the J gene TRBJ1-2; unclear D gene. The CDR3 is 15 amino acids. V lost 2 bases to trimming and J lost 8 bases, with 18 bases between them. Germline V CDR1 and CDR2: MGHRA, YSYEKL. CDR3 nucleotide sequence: TGCGCCAGCAGCCAAAGGTCAATCTCTACGGGGGGCTACACCTTC. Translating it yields CASSQRSISTGGYTF.

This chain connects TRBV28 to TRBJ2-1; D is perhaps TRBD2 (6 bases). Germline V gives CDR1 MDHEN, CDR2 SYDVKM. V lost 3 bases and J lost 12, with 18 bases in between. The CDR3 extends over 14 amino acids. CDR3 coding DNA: TGTGCCAGCAGTTTCGGACTATTAATAGAGGGGCAGTTCTTC. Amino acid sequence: CASSFGLLIEGQFF.

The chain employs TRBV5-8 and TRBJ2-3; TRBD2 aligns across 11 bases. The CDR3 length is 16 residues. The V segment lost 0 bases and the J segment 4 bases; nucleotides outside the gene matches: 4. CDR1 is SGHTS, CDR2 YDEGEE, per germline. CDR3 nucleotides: TGTGCCAGCAGCTTGGGACTAGCGGGAAGAGCAGATACGCAGTATTTT. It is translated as CASSLGLAGRADTQYF.

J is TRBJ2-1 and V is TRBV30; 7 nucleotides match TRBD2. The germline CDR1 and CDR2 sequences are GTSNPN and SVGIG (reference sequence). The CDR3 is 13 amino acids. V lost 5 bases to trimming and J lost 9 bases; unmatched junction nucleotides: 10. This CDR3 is CAWGGGRGSEQFF. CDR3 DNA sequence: TGTGCCTGGGGGGGAGGGAGAGGAAGTGAGCAGTTCTTC. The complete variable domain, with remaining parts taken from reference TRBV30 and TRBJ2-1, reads SQTIHQWPATLVQPVGSPLSLECTVEGTSNPNLYWYRQAAGRGLQLLFYSVGIGQISSEVPQNLSASRPQDRQFILSSKKLLLSDSGFYLCAWGGGRGSEQFFGPGTRLTVL.

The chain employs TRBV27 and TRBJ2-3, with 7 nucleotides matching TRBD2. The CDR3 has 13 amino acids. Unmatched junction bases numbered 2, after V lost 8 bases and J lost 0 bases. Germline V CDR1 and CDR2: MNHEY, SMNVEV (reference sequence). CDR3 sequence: CASGRGSTDTQYF. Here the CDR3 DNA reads TGTGCCAGCGGGAGGGGCAGCACAGATACGCAGTATTTT.

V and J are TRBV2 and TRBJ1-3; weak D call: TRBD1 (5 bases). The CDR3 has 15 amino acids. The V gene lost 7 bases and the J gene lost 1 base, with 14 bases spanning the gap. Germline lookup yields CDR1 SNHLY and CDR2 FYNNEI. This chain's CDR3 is CASKGPRVSGNTIYF. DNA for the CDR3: TGTGCCAGCAAGGGGCCCAGGGTATCTGGAAACACCATATATTTT.

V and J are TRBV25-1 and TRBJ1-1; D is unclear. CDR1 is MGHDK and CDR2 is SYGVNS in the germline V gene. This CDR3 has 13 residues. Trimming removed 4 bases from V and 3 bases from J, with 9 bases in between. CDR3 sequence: CASSGAGYTEAFF. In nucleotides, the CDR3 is TGTGCCAGCAGTGGTGCGGGGTACACTGAAGCTTTCTTT.

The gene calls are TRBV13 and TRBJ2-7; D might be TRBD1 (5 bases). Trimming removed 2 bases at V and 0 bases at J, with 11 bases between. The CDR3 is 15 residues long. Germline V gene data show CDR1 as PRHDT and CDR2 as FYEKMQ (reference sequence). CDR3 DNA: TGTGCCAGCAGCTTAAACAGGATTAGCTCCTACGAGCAGTACTTC. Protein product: CASSLNRISSYEQYF.

The CDR3 sequence is CTSSPGSGGRGETQYF. CDR3 DNA: TGCACCAGCAGCCCAGGGAGCGGGGGGCGGGGAGAGACCCAGTACTTC. The chain recombines TRBV1 with TRBJ2-5; the D segment call TRBD2 is taken from the table without a DNA check. TRBV1 is assigned pseudogene status. The CDR3 totals 16 residues.

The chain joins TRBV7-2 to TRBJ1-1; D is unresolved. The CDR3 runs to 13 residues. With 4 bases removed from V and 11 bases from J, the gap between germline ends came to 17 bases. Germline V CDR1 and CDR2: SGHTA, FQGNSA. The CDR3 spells CASSSMTYTGAFF. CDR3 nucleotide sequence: TGTGCCAGCAGCTCCATGACTTACACCGGGGCTTTCTTT.

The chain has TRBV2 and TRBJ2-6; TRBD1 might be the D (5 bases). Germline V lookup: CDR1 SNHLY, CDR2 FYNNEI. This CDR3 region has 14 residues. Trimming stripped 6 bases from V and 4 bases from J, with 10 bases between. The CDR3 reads CASRAPGGANVLTF. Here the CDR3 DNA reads TGTGCCAGCAGGGCCCCAGGGGGGGCCAACGTCCTGACTTTC.